This T cell receptor beta chain stems from a study of vaccination effects on CD4 cells after COVID-19. This clone was picked up one time. The target antigen is unknown. Only in-frame clones appear in the TCRdb table, and some are missing; sequencing was by immunoSEQ multiplex PCR. Of 20,000 to 25,000 clones listed, approximately 73% are singletons. ViraFEST used viral peptide pools to expand antigen-specific CD4+ T cells before sequencing. The culture ran for about 11 days, and then CD4+ T cells were isolated. This individual tested PCR-positive for SARS-CoV-2 infection between March and December 2020. CDR1 is MNHNS and CDR2 is SASEGT in the germline V gene. There are 14 residues in the CDR3. V shed 1 base and J 6 bases; nucleotides not matched to a gene: 5.

The sample consisted of CD4+ T cells from PBMCs cultured with a peptide pool, taken before COVID-19 vaccination. The origin of this receptor is a human donor who had a prior SARS-CoV-2 infection. The V and J genes are TRBV6-1 and TRBJ2-7; TRBD1 matches 8 bases. This CDR3 reads CASSEGAGGGEQYF. DNA of the CDR3: TGTGCCAGCAGTGAAGGGGCAGGGGGCGGCGAGCAGTACTTC.